The 15 T cell receptor beta chains in this list originate from one sample, sequenced in a study of T-cell reconstitution after alpha-beta-depleted transplantation in children. Library preparation (for TCRbeta) was performed with unique molecular identifiers. TCRdb passed the PCR reads through MiXCR, listing each CDR3 protein once. The table includes approximately 170,000 distinct CDR3 sequences, approximately 10% detected once. Sequences were derived from PBMCs, sampled before TCRalphabeta/CD19-depleted stem cell transplant. Receptor source: a boy aged 2 to 10 with acute myeloid leukemia, due to receive a stem cell transplant.

This clonotype appeared many times. V usage is TRBV5-5 and J usage is TRBJ2-2; 9 nucleotides match TRBD1. CDR1 is SGHKS and CDR2 is YYEKEE in the germline V gene (reference sequence). Trimming cost V 5 bases and J 5 bases; bases outside gene matches: 7. This CDR3 region has 15 residues. CDR3 in DNA: TGTGCCAGCAGACCAGGACAGGGGAAGACCGGGGAGCTGTTTTTT. Protein product: CASRPGQGKTGELFF.

In the case of this clonotype: This may arise from a read error, as a much more abundant clone is one base away. The rearrangement uses TRBV20-1 and TRBJ1-2; D is possibly TRBD1 (6 bases). Germline V gives CDR1 DFQATT, CDR2 SNEGSKA (reference sequence). The CDR3 totals 17 residues. CDR3: CSANPPGQPLANYGYSF. The CDR3 coding sequence is TGCAGTGCTAACCCACCTGGACAGCCTCTAGCTAACTATGGCTACTCCTTC.

Concerning this clonotype: One base away lies a much larger clone, so this may be a sequencing read error. The rearrangement links TRBV13 to TRBJ2-3; tentatively, D is TRBD2 (6 bases). CDR1 is PRHDT and CDR2 is FYEKMQ in the germline V gene (reference sequence). The CDR3 runs 14 residues. Trimming removed 7 bases from V and 4 bases from J, with 15 bases in between. The CDR3 loop is CASKSRAGADTQYF. The CDR3 bases are TGTGCCAGCAAATCCAGAGCGGGCGCAGATACGCAGTATTTT.

In its sample, this clonotype was seen many times. The gene calls are TRBV4-1 and TRBJ2-5, with D perhaps TRBD1 (6 bases). Germline V gene sequence: CDR1 MGHRA, CDR2 YSYEKL. Trimming cost V 0 bases and J 5 bases, with 13 bases left between them. The CDR3 loop spans 15 amino acids. The CDR3 DNA reads as TGCGCCAGCAGCCAAGATCCGACAGGCGGGGAGACCCAGTACTTC. Encoded protein: CASSQDPTGGETQYF.

This clonotype was observed many times. The chain couples TRBV18 to TRBJ1-5, with D perhaps matching TRBD1 (5 bases). The V end lost 5 bases, the J end lost 0 bases, and 14 bases lay between the germline ends. Germline V gives CDR1 KGHSH, CDR2 LQKENI. This CDR3 contains 16 residues. CDR3 amino acids: CASSTGRTYSNQPQHF. DNA for the CDR3: TGTGCCAGCTCAACAGGACGGACTTATAGCAATCAGCCCCAGCATTTT.

This clonotype was recorded at least ten times. The rearrangement links TRBV20-1 to TRBJ2-2; 11 bases line up with TRBD1. Germline trimming cut 0 bases from V and 7 bases from J; bases unmatched to any gene: 10. CDR1 is DFQATT, CDR2 SNEGSKA, per germline (reference sequence). This CDR3 is 17 amino acids long. CDR3 bases: TGCAGTGCTAGAGATCTGGGACAGGGGGTTGTCAGCGGGGAGCTGTTTTTT. It yields the protein CSARDLGQGVVSGELFF.

This clonotype was picked up many times. This chain uses TRBV5-1 with TRBJ2-1; D uncertain. This CDR3 region has 14 residues. Trimming shortened V by 2 bases and J by 3 bases, and 9 bases separated the two germline ends. Germline V gene sequence: CDR1 SGHRS, CDR2 YFSETQ. For the CDR3, the DNA is TGCGCCAGCAGCTTCAATCCAAGCTACAATGAGCAGTTCTTC. This encodes CASSFNPSYNEQFF.

This clonotype has ten or more counts. The CDR3 DNA follows: TGTGCCAGCAGCCCCTTGGGGGTGCGAGAGACCCAGTACTTC. Amino acid sequence: CASSPLGVRETQYF. The chain uses TRBV28 and TRBJ2-5, with D perhaps assigned TRBD1 or TRBD2 (5 bases each). Per germline, CDR1 MDHEN and CDR2 SYDVKM. CDR3 length equals 14 residues. The V gene lost 6 bases and the J gene lost 4 bases, with 15 bases spanning the gap.

There are many counts of this clonotype. This sequence joins TRBV5-8 and TRBJ2-5; 8 bases fit TRBD1. Per germline, CDR1 SGHTS and CDR2 YDEGEE. V trimming: 5 bases; J trimming: 4 bases; junction bases outside the gene matches: 10. This CDR3 has 15 amino acids. Here the CDR3 reads CASSFGQGLGETQYF. Written as DNA, the CDR3 is TGTGCCAGCAGTTTCGGACAGGGTTTAGGAGAGACCCAGTACTTC.

Comment on this clonotype: A clone one base away is much larger, so this may be a read error. The conserved final phenylalanine or tryptophan is absent from the CDR3, which likely points to a read error. The chain recombines TRBV12-5 with TRBJ1-3; tentative D call: TRBD1 (5 bases). This CDR3 spans 16 amino acids. V lost 0 bases and J lost 0, with 9 bases in between. Germline CDR1 reads LGHNT; CDR2 reads FRNRAP. The CDR3 coding sequence is TGTGCTAGTGGTTTGGTAGACAGCCTCTCTGGAAACACCATATATCTT. As protein: CASGLVDSLSGNTIYL.

This clonotype was observed at least ten times. The genes are TRBV6-1 and TRBJ2-7; D possibly corresponds to TRBD1 (6 bases). There are 16 residues in the CDR3. Germline CDR1 is MNHNS and CDR2 is SASEGT. Trimming shortened V by 4 bases and J by 4 bases, and 20 bases separated the two germline ends. CDR3 nucleotides: TGTGCCAGCAGTGCTGCCGGGACAAGAAAAGAATACGAGCAGTACTTC. It is translated as CASSAAGTRKEYEQYF.

This clonotype was detected many times. This chain connects TRBV20-1 to TRBJ1-5; maybe TRBD1 (5 bases). CDR1 DFQATT and CDR2 SNEGSKA come from the germline V gene (reference sequence). With 3 bases removed from V and 6 bases from J, the gap between germline ends came to 15 bases. The length of the CDR3 is 14 residues. CDR3 nucleotide sequence: TGCAGTGCTAGCTGGCAGGGTGTGGGTCAGCCCCAGCATTTT. This gives the protein CSASWQGVGQPQHF.

This clonotype was found many times. The CDR3 reads CASSASLATDTQYF. The CDR3 DNA sequence: TGTGCCAGCAGCGCCTCCCTAGCAACAGATACGCAGTATTTT. The rearrangement joins TRBV7-3 to TRBJ2-3, with TRBD2 as a possible D gene (5 bases). V was pared by 5 bases and J by 3 bases, with 12 bases between. The CDR3 is 14 amino acids. The V gene's germline CDR1 is SGHTA and CDR2 FQGTGA.

V is TRBV29-1 and J is TRBJ1-1; D is perhaps TRBD1 (6 bases). V was pared by 6 bases and J by 2 bases, with 13 bases between. Germline lookup yields CDR1 SQVTM and CDR2 ANQGSEA. The CDR3 consists of 13 residues. CDR3 bases: TGCAGCGTAGCAAGAGGGGGTAACACTGAAGCTTTCTTT. It encodes CSVARGGNTEAFF.

This clonotype was recorded many times. This chain links TRBV5-1 with TRBJ2-1; 8 bases agree with TRBD2. Trimming took 4 bases from V and 7 from J; bases not matched to a gene: 10. CDR1 is SGHRS, CDR2 YFSETQ, per germline. This CDR3 contains 15 residues. The CDR3 loop reads CASSAGGGLYNEQFF. The CDR3 bases are TGCGCCAGCAGCGCCGGGGGGGGATTGTATAATGAGCAGTTCTTC.